This T cell receptor (beta chain) was identified in a study of vaccination and CD4 T cells after COVID-19. For the study at large: In the control cultures, a CEFX pool, an HIV-1 Nef pool, or no peptide was supplied. Notes on the study in general: Spike mono-reactivity applied to 304 of 307 vaccine-specific clones detected in convalescent patients.

This clonotype was picked up a small number of times. Antigen unknown. Sequencing of cultured CD4+ T cell DNA used the Oncomine TCR Beta short-read assay. TCRdb analysed the PCR reads with MiXCR anew, one entry per CDR3 protein. The profile shows fewer than 20,000 distinct CDR3 sequences, under 55% of them singletons. Treatment noted: roughly 11-day PBMC culture with coronavirus spike peptide pools or control peptides (ViraFEST assay). Looked up from germline, CDR1 is DFQATT and CDR2 is SNEGSKA (reference sequence). Trimming shortened V by 3 bases and J by 5 bases, and 13 bases separated the two germline ends. This CDR3 has 13 residues.

This TCR derives from a human donor who had recovered from COVID-19. The sequencing used CD4+ T cells from blood, cultured in vitro, collected before SARS-CoV-2 vaccination. The V gene is TRBV20-1, the J gene TRBJ1-1; weak D call: TRBD1 (5 bases). Here the CDR3 DNA reads TGCAGTGCTAGTCTGACAGAATTTACTGAAGCTTTCTTT. Translating gives CSASLTEFTEAFF.